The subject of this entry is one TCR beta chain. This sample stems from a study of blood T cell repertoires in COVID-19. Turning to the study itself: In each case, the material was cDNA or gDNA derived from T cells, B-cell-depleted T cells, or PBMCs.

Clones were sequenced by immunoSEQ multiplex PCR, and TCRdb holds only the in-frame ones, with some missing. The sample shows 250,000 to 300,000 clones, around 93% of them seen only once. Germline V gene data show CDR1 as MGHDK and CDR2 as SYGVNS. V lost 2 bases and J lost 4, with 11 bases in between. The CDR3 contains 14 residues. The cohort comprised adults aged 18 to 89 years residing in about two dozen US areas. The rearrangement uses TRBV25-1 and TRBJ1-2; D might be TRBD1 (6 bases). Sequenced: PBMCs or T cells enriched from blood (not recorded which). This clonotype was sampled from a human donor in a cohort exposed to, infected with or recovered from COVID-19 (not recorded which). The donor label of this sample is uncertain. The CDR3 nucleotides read TGTGCCAGCAGTGAAAGTGGGACATTCTATGGCTACACCTTC. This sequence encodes CASSESGTFYGYTF.